The T cell receptor (beta chain) under discussion was sequenced for a study of brain metastases from non-small cell lung cancer. TCRdb's table, derived via immunoSEQ multiplex PCR, lists solely in-frame clones and lacks some. Of roughly 4,600 clones listed, roughly four fifths are singletons. Study findings and constraints: Brain metastases had lower T-cell infiltration than primary tumors. In about 60% of brain metastases, T-cell clones were expanded compared with matched primary tumors. Paired brain metastases and primary tumors largely shared TCR repertoires.

As concerns this clone: Antigen: not known.

The CDR3 totals 14 residues. From germline, CDR1 is LGHNA and CDR2 YSLEER. V lost 0 bases, J lost 6 bases, and 11 bases lay in between. The sample taken for sequencing was primary lung tumor tissue. This clonotype was obtained from a donor at least 40 years old with non-small cell lung cancer. The chain has TRBV4-3 and TRBJ1-2; D uncertain. The CDR3 spells CASSQDGRRHGYTF. As DNA, the CDR3 is TGCGCCAGCAGCCAAGATGGAAGGCGGCATGGCTACACCTTC.